Each of the 6 T cell receptor beta chains below was sequenced from the same sample in a study of post-analysis software for immune sequencing data. Unique molecular identifiers were built into the TCR beta cDNA libraries. TCRdb passed the PCR reads through MiXCR, listing each CDR3 protein once. The sample includes fewer than 850,000 distinct CDR3 sequences, about 45% of them seen just once. Findings and caveats of the study: Five TRBV segments, TRBV5-6, TRBV5-1 and TRBV20-1 among them, were found more frequent in patients than controls.

These receptors are not linked to any known antigen. Sequencing input: blood. The receptors derive from a girl between 10 and 17 years old with multiple sclerosis.

This chain links TRBV10-2 with TRBJ2-4; tentatively, D is TRBD2 (6 bases). TRBJ2-7 explains the end of the DNA better; the J call may be wrong. The CDR3 has 11 amino acids. Germline lookup yields CDR1 WSHSY and CDR2 SAAADI. Here the CDR3 DNA reads TGCGCCAGCCTAAGACTAGACGAGCAGTACTTC. This encodes CASLRLDEQYF.

This rearrangement joins TRBV7-3 to TRBJ2-1; tentative D call: TRBD2 (6 bases). CDR1 and CDR2 from the germline V gene are SGHTA and FQGTGA. The CDR3 has 13 residues. Trimming cost V 2 bases and J 9 bases, with 11 bases left between them. The CDR3 loop is CASSLGTSSEQFF. The DNA of the CDR3 is TGTGCCAGCAGCTTAGGTACTAGCAGTGAGCAGTTCTTC.

V gene TRBV4-2 combines with J gene TRBJ2-5; TRBD2 aligns across 7 bases. This CDR3 comprises 13 residues. The germline gives CDR1 LGHNA, CDR2 YNFKEQ. The J segment lost 5 bases and the V segment lost 4 bases, leaving 4 bases of the junction unmatched. CDR3 amino acids: CASSRGRGETQYF. The CDR3 coding sequence is TGTGCCAGCAGCCGCGGGAGAGGGGAGACCCAGTACTTC.

This chain links TRBV7-6 with TRBJ2-3; 8 nucleotides agree with TRBD2. Germline trimming cut 4 bases from V and 3 bases from J; bases unmatched to any gene: 6. Looked up from germline, CDR1 is SGHVS and CDR2 is FNYEAQ. The CDR3 runs to 15 residues. This CDR3 is CASSWSGSFTDTQYF. CDR3 DNA sequence: TGTGCCAGCAGCTGGAGCGGGAGTTTTACAGATACGCAGTATTTT.

The genes are TRBV15 and TRBJ2-2; D uncertain. V was cut by 0 bases and J by 7 bases, with 9 bases left in between. The germline CDR1 and CDR2 sequences are LNHNV and YYDKDF (reference sequence). This CDR3 is built from 14 residues. CDR3 in amino acids: CATSRDRSGGELFF. The CDR3 region has the DNA TGTGCCACCAGCAGAGATCGTAGTGGCGGGGAGCTGTTTTTT.

The V gene is TRBV6-2 or TRBV6-3, the J gene TRBJ2-3; 13 positions match TRBD2. Germline trimming cut 9 bases from V and 5 bases from J; bases unmatched to any gene: 11. CDR1 and CDR2 from the germline V gene are MNHEY and SVGEGT. The CDR3 contains 16 residues. This CDR3 is CASSKGGLAGKDTQYF. CDR3 bases: TGTGCCAGTTCCAAGGGGGGACTAGCGGGAAAAGATACGCAGTATTTT.